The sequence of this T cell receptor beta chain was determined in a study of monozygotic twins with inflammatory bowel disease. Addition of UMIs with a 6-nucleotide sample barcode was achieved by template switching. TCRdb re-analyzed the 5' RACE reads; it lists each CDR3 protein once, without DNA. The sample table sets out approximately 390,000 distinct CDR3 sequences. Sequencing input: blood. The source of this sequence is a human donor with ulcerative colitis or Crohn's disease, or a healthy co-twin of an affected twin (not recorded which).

CDR3 sequence reads: CASSQVEGSKEKLFF. The rearrangement uses TRBV4-1 and TRBJ1-4. The CDR3 covers 15 residues. CDR1 is MGHRA, CDR2 YSYEKL, per germline.